This TCR beta chain came from a study of T cells in localized non-small cell lung cancer. General study points: Longer overall survival was associated with a higher density of T cells in the blood.

This CDR3 is built from 14 residues. CDR1 and CDR2 from the germline V gene are MNHEY and SVGAGI. Germline trimming cut 1 base from V and 5 bases from J; bases unmatched to any gene: 4. Method: immunoSEQ multiplex PCR; TCRdb's copy keeps in-frame clones and lacks some. The top ten clones hold about 2.5% of a sample with around 41,000 clones, 88% of them seen once. On this clone itself: Its specificity is not known.

The specimen was peripheral blood, collected before any cancer treatment. J is TRBJ1-2 and V is TRBV6-5, with 7 bases aligning to TRBD1. The receptor comes from a female donor older than 55 with stage I squamous cell lung carcinoma. CDR3 nucleotides: TGTGCCAGCAGTTACTTGGGACAGCTATATGGCTACACCTTC. This translates into CASSYLGQLYGYTF.